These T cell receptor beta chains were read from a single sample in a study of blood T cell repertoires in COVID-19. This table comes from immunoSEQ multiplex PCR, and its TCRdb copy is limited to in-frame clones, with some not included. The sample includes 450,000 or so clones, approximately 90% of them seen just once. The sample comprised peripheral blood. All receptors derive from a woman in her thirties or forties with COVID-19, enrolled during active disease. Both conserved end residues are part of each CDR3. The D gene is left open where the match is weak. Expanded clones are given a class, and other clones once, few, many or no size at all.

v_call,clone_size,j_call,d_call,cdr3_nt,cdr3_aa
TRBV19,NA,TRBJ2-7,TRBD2,TGTGCCAGTAGTATTAGACTAGCGGGAGTCTACGAGCAGTACTTC,CASSIRLAGVYEQYF
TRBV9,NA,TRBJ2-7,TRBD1,TGTGCCAGCAGCCCGGCAGGGGGCCACTACGAGCAGTACTTC,CASSPAGGHYEQYF
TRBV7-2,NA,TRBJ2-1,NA,TGTGCCAGCAACGCGGTGGCCTCCTACAATGAGCAGTTCTTC,CASNAVASYNEQFF
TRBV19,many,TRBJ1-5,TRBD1,TGTGCCAGTATTCGGACAGGGGCCCCTAATCAGCCCCAGCATTTT,CASIRTGAPNQPQHF
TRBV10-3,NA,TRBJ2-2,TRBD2,TGTGCCATCAGTGGTGCGGGAGGGGCCGGGGAGCTGTTTTTT,CAISGAGGAGELFF
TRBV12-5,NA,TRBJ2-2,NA,TGTGCTAGTGGTTTGGTACAAGGATCCGGCGGCACCGGGGAGCTGTTTTTT,CASGLVQGSGGTGELFF
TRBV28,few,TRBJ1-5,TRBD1,TGTGCCAGCAGCTCTGACAGGGGGGGACAGCCCCAGCATTTT,CASSSDRGGQPQHF
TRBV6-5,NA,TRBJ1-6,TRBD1,TGTGCCAGCAGTAGGCCAGGGGGGAGAAATTCACCCCTCCACTTT,CASSRPGGRNSPLHF
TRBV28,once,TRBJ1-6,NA,TGTGCCAGCAGTTTAAGCTCAGGGGTCTCACCCCTCCACTTT,CASSLSSGVSPLHF
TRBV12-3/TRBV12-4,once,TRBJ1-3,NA,TGTGCCAGCGAAGAGGGAAACACCATATATTTT,CASEEGNTIYF
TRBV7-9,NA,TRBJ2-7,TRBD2,TGTGCCAGCAGCTTGGGACTAGCGGGAGTCGGGTACGAGCAGTACTTC,CASSLGLAGVGYEQYF
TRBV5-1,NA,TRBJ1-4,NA,TGCGCCAGCAGCTTGGGGGCAGGGGTGCGTTATAATGAAAAACTGTTTTTT,CASSLGAGVRYNEKLFF
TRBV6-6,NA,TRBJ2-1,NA,TGTGCCAGCAGTTACTACAGGTCTAATGAGCAGTTCTTC,CASSYYRSNEQFF
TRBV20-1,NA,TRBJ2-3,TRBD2,TGCAGTGCTAGTGGGGGACTAGCGGGAGGGCCAGGTACGCAGTATTTT,CSASGGLAGGPGTQYF
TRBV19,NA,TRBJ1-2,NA,TGTGCCAGTAGTACCTCATACGACACAGGGCGCTACACCTTC,CASSTSYDTGRYTF
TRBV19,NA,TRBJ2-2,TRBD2,TGTGCCAGTAGTATCCCTAGCGGGAGGTCTAACACCGGGGAGCTGTTTTTT,CASSIPSGRSNTGELFF
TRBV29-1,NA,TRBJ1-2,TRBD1,TGCAGCACCCCCGACAGGGAAAATGGCTACACCTTC,CSTPDRENGYTF
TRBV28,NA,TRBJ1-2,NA,TGTGCCAGCACCCTGTTAGGCGGCTATGGCTACACCTTC,CASTLLGGYGYTF
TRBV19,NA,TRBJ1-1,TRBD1,TGTGCCAGTAGTTCAAGACAGGGCCCGAACACTGAAGCTTTCTTT,CASSSRQGPNTEAFF
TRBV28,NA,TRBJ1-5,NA,TGTGCCAGCAGTTCGACGGACAGTACTAGCAATCAGCCCCAGCATTTT,CASSSTDSTSNQPQHF
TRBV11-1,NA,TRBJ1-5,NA,TGTGCCAGCAGCTTAGCGGGACACAATCAGCCCCAGCATTTT,CASSLAGHNQPQHF
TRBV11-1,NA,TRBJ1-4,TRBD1,TGTGCCAGCAGCTCGGGACAGGGGGATGAAAAACTGTTTTTT,CASSSGQGDEKLFF
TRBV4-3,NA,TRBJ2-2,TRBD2,TGCGCCAGCAGCCAAGGTAGCGGGGGCCCACAAGGCCCCGGGGAGCTGTTTTTT,CASSQGSGGPQGPGELFF
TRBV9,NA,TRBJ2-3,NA,TGTGCCAGCAGCGTAAGTGGAGCCCCCACAGATACGCAGTATTTT,CASSVSGAPTDTQYF
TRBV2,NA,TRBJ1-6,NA,TGTGCCACCAAGGGTGGGGCTTGGTCACCCCTCCACTTT,CATKGGAWSPLHF
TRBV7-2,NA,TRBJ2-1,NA,TGTGCCAGCAGCTTAGGGTCAGGGCGACACAATGAGCAGTTCTTC,CASSLGSGRHNEQFF
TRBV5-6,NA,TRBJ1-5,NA,TGTGCCAGCACGTCGGTAGGGGTGTCGCAGCCCCAGCATTTT,CASTSVGVSQPQHF
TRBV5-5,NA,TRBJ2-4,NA,TGTGCCAGCAGCCCAGGGACTTCTAACATTCAGTACTTC,CASSPGTSNIQYF
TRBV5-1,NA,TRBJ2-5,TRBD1,TGCGCCAGCAGCTTGACAGGGGTTGGCCAAGAGACCCAGTACTTC,CASSLTGVGQETQYF
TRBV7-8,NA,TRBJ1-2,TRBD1,TGTGCCAGCAGCTTTCGACAGGGTCTGTATGGCTACACCTTC,CASSFRQGLYGYTF
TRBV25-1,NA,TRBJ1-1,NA,TGTGCCAGCAAAGACTGGGCAGGGATGAACACTGAAGCTTTCTTT,CASKDWAGMNTEAFF
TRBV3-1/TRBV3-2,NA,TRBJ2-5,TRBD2,TGTGCCAGCAGCCCTTCGGCTAGCGGGGATGCCACACAGTACTTC,CASSPSASGDATQYF
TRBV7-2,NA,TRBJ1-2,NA,TGTGCCAGCAGCTTGACCGGGGGGCCCCCGGAAATGAGAACCTTC,CASSLTGGPPEMRTF
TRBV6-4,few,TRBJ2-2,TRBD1,TGTGCCAGCAGAACAGGGGGAACCCACACCGGGGAGCTGTTTTTT,CASRTGGTHTGELFF
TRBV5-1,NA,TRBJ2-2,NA,TGCGCCAGCAGCTTGTTACAGGAACCAAACACCGGGGAGCTGTTTTTT,CASSLLQEPNTGELFF
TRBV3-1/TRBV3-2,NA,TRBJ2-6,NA,TGTGCCAGCAGCCCCTTTCGGGGTCCCCGGGCCAACGTCCTGACTTTC,CASSPFRGPRANVLTF
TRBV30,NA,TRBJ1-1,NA,TGTGCCTGGAGTGTAGGGGCCCCTGGCACTGAAGCTTTCTTT,CAWSVGAPGTEAFF
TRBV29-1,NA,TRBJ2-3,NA,TGCAGCGTTGTAGGGGGGAGGGCTGATACGCAGTATTTT,CSVVGGRADTQYF
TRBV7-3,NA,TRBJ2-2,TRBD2,TGTGCCAGCAGCCCGATTAGCGGGGCGAACACCGGGGAGCTGTTTTTT,CASSPISGANTGELFF
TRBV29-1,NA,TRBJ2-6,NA,TGCAGCGCCACGACTCGAGTCAATCCTGGGGCCAACGTCCTGACTTTC,CSATTRVNPGANVLTF
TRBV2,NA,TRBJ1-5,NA,TGTGCCAGCAGTGAAGCGAGGCAGATCCCCTCGATAGGGCCCCAGCATTTT,CASSEARQIPSIGPQHF
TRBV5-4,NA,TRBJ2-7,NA,TGTGCCAGCGGGGGGAGCTCCTACGAGCAGTACTTC,CASGGSSYEQYF
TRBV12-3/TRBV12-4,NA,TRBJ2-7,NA,TGTGCCAGCGCGGACAGACCTTACTACGAGCAGTACTTC,CASADRPYYEQYF
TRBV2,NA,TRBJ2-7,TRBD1,TGTGCCAGCAGGATGGGACAGTCCAACTCCTACGAGCAGTACTTC,CASRMGQSNSYEQYF
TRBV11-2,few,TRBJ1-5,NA,TGTGCCAGCAGCAACCAGACGGGTCAGCCCCAGCATTTT,CASSNQTGQPQHF
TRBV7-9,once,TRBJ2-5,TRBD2,TGTGCCAGCAGCTTCCTAGCGGGGCAAGAGACCCAGTACTTC,CASSFLAGQETQYF
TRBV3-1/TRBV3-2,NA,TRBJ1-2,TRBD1,TGTGCCAGCAGCCAAGTCCTCGGGACAGGAGGATCTAACTATGGCTACACCTTC,CASSQVLGTGGSNYGYTF
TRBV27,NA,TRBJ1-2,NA,TGTGCCAGCAGTTTAGTGGGGGACACTAACTATGGCTACACCTTC,CASSLVGDTNYGYTF
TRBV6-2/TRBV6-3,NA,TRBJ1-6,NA,TGTGCCAGCAGTTACTGGGGTACGACAGAAACTAATTCACCCCTCCACTTT,CASSYWGTTETNSPLHF
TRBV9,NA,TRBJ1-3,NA,TGTGCCAGCAGCGTAGACCCAGGGTCGGCTGGAAACACCATATATTTT,CASSVDPGSAGNTIYF
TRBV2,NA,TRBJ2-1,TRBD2,TGTGCCAGCAGTACGCTGGCGGGGGACTACAATGAGCAGTTCTTC,CASSTLAGDYNEQFF
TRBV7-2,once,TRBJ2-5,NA,TGTGCCAGCAGCTTAGTCTTGGCCTCGGAGACCCAGTACTTC,CASSLVLASETQYF
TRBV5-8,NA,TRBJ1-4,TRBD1,TGTGCCAGCAGCTCTACCCTCGACGGGACAGGGGGCGAAAAACTGTTTTTT,CASSSTLDGTGGEKLFF
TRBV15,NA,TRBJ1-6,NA,TGTGCCACCAGCAGAGGACAGACCGATTCACCCCTCCACTTT,CATSRGQTDSPLHF
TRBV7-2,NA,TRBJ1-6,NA,TGTGCCAGCAGCTTAGCCGGAGGCCAGGCGAATTCACCCCTCCACTTT,CASSLAGGQANSPLHF
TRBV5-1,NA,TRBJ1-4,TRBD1,TGCGCCAGCAGCCGCACAGGGGGCGGGGGTGAAAAACTGTTTTTT,CASSRTGGGGEKLFF
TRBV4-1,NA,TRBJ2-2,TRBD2,TGCGCCAGCAGCCAAGGGGGACTAGCGGGAGGTTTGAACACCGGGGAGCTGTTTTTT,CASSQGGLAGGLNTGELFF